This section outlines one T cell receptor (beta chain) sequence together with its context. What antigen it recognizes has not been identified. No quality values exist for individual bases; no much larger clone is one base distant. The CDR3 covers 11 residues, taking in both the cysteine and the phenylalanine. Just the 33-base CDR3 DNA is kept, in frame starting at base 1. Trimming costs V 7 bases and J 6 bases, and their ends lie 7 bases apart. This entry comes from a study of blood T cell repertoires in COVID-19 (dated by TCRdb to 2020 to 2022). Notes on the research overall: Collaborator samples came from the United States, Italy and Spain and covered acute and convalescent phases of COVID-19. The material from the prospective study consisted of cDNA or gDNA derived from T cells, B-cell-depleted T cells, or PBMCs. Subjects who had been exposed to COVID-19, were actively infected with it, or had recovered from it provided the deeply sampled blood TCRbeta repertoires that made up the dataset. The repertoires were released in a freely available public database intended as a resource for research on the immune response to SARS-CoV-2. The samples were drawn from two sources: the first 160 participants of the ongoing ImmuneRACE study, and over 950 subjects contributed by 6 global collaborators. The sample metadata nearly always contained a de-identified subject ID, COVID-19 status, age in years and sex. Where available, HLA class I and class II types were obtained from metadata supplied by the sample provider rather than from assay-based typing. The full study reports these points: How much clinical and demographic metadata was included differed by source and by participant, and the metadata was provided uncurated.

The immunoSEQ Assay, a bias-controlled multiplex PCR, was used to amplify TCRbeta CDR3 regions from genomic DNA. The authors' analysis ran thus. Within the assay, amplification of reference gene primers was used to estimate how many nucleated cells each sample contained. To quantify the absolute abundance of each unique TCRbeta CDR3 rearrangement, sequence reads were collapsed and filtered. Productive Simpson clonality was computed per sample as the square root of Simpson's diversity index over productive rearrangements. Here the immuneACCESS table is served through TCRdb, limited to in-frame sequences with V and J called. Missing clones are a known gap in these copies; in checked studies unresolved V genes cover under half, and the rest lacks a known reason. V and J calls and clone size are given by that table; D and trimming were obtained from the DNA. The sample table holds hundreds of thousands of clones, of which 86% were seen once. Approximately 1.4% of the sample is in the top ten clones.

Each collaborating institution followed its own protocols to collect whole blood in K2EDTA tubes. For TCRbeta analysis, collaborators shipped samples in one of three forms: frozen whole blood, isolated PBMCs, or DNA extracted from either of those sample types. The source of this sequence is a woman aged 25 to 45 with active or convalescent COVID-19. The sequenced material came from peripheral blood. The sequence is built from TRBV12-3 or TRBV12-4 and TRBJ1-3, with no confident D gene call. In nucleotides, the sequence is TGTGCCAGCACCCGAGAAAACACCATATATTTT. It specifies CASTRENTIYF.